Given below is one T cell receptor (beta chain) in context. As yet, its antigen is unknown. The data derive from a study of T cells in Graves' hyperthyroidism and ophthalmopathy. Study findings and constraints: Blood also showed most of the thyroid clonotypes that were expanded above 0.001.

Orbital computed tomography, thyroid ultrasound, serum thyroxine and TRAb, and clinical symptoms together informed the diagnoses. V was pared by 2 bases and J by 4 bases, with 4 bases of the junction left unmatched. The germline V gene has CDR1 SGHTA and CDR2 FQGTGA. This CDR3 is built from 15 residues. It was RNA transcripts that yielded the amplified TCR beta CDR3 regions. TCR CDR3 underwent first-round RT-PCR with the HTBI primer set. TCRdb redid the calling of the multiplex PCR reads with MiXCR, one entry per CDR3 protein. The table lists some 650,000 distinct CDR3 sequences, about a sixth of them singletons.

The sequence was obtained from a woman in her forties with Graves' ophthalmopathy. The rearrangement links TRBV7-3 to TRBJ2-5; the match to TRBD1 covers 10 bases. Sequenced sample: blood. The CDR3 spells CASSLSGQGLETQYF. CDR3 nucleotide sequence: TGTGCCAGCAGCTTATCGGGACAGGGGTTAGAGACCCAGTACTTC.